This passage covers 30 T cell receptor beta chains from one sample sequenced in a study of CD8 T cells in Susac syndrome. Reverse transcription of roughly 0.45 to 1 ug RNA was performed with random hexamers. TCRdb re-called the immunoSEQ multiplex PCR reads through MiXCR, storing one row per CDR3 protein. Found here are 150,000 to 200,000 distinct CDR3 sequences, around 94% of them singletons; the top ten hold 0.099%. The specimen was CD4+ T cells from PBMCs. The source is a human donor with Susac syndrome.

V usage is TRBV3-1 and J usage is TRBJ1-1; no firm D call. CDR3 length: 14 residues. Deletions cut 1 base from V and 4 bases from J, with 10 bases between. Germline V gene data show CDR1 as LGHDT and CDR2 as YNNKEL (reference sequence). The CDR3 sequence: CASSQGGLGTEAFF. The CDR3, as DNA: TGTGCCAGCAGCCAAGGGGGTCTCGGCACTGAAGCTTTCTTT.

V usage is TRBV28 and J usage is TRBJ2-6, with D uncertain. Trimming took 8 bases from V and 4 from J, leaving 15 bases between them. The CDR3 is 15 amino acids. Germline CDR1 reads MDHEN; CDR2 reads SYDVKM. In DNA, the CDR3 is TGTGCCAGCGGAAAGATGGTAGCAGGGGCCAACGTCCTGACTTTC. As protein: CASGKMVAGANVLTF.

The chain links TRBV7-9 to TRBJ2-1; no firm D call. The V gene's germline CDR1 is SEHNR and CDR2 FQNEAQ (reference sequence). The CDR3 has 13 amino acids. V lost 5 bases to trimming and J lost 5 bases, with 10 bases between them. The CDR3 here is CASSPRHNNEQFF. The CDR3, as DNA: TGTGCCAGCAGCCCGAGACATAACAATGAGCAGTTCTTC.

This clonotype appeared a few times. The chain is built from TRBV6-5 and TRBJ2-5; D gene ambiguous. The germline V gene encodes CDR1 MNHEY and CDR2 SVGAGI. The V end lost 1 base, the J end lost 5 bases, and 5 bases lay between the germline ends. CDR3 length equals 12 residues. CDR3 nucleotides: TGTGCCAGCAGTTACTACCGGGAGACCCAGTACTTC. Protein sequence: CASSYYRETQYF.

V usage is TRBV6-2 or TRBV6-3 and J usage is TRBJ2-5; 7 bases align to TRBD2. Trimming took 4 bases from V and 4 from J; bases not matched to a gene: 3. CDR1 and CDR2 (germline): MNHEY, SVGEGT. This CDR3 has 13 amino acids. In DNA form, the CDR3 reads TGTGCCAGCAGTTCTGGCGGGAGAGAGACCCAGTACTTC. Translated, it gives CASSSGGRETQYF.

The chain carries TRBV20-1 and TRBJ1-6; unclear D gene. This CDR3 has 14 amino acids. Trimming took off 2 bases at V and 9 bases at J, with 14 bases between the two ends. CDR1 and CDR2 from the germline V gene are DFQATT and SNEGSKA (reference sequence). The CDR3 spells CSARSDGGGSPLHF. CDR3 nucleotides: TGCAGTGCTAGATCGGACGGAGGCGGTTCACCCCTCCACTTT.

The rearrangement joins TRBV28 to TRBJ2-5; 14 nucleotides agree with TRBD2. The CDR3 consists of 16 residues. Germline trimming cut 6 bases from V and 5 bases from J; bases unmatched to any gene: 8. The V gene's germline CDR1 is MDHEN and CDR2 SYDVKM. Here the CDR3 reads CASRETSGGAWETQYF. The CDR3 coding sequence is TGTGCCAGCAGGGAGACTAGCGGGGGGGCATGGGAGACCCAGTACTTC.

This clonotype was seen just once. The rearrangement uses TRBV30 and TRBJ1-1; D is ambiguous. CDR3 size: 14 residues. Germline-derived CDR1 and CDR2 are GTSNPN and SVGIG (reference sequence). V was trimmed by 1 base and J by 0 bases, leaving 9 bases between them. CDR3 DNA: TGTGCCTGGAGTGGGACGGAGCTGAACACTGAAGCTTTCTTT. It yields the protein CAWSGTELNTEAFF.

V gene TRBV13 combines with J gene TRBJ2-5; 11 bases match TRBD1. In germline, CDR1 is PRHDT, CDR2 FYEKMQ (reference sequence). V was pared by 5 bases and J by 5 bases, with 4 bases of the junction left unmatched. There are 14 residues in the CDR3. CDR3 protein: CASSRDRGSETQYF. DNA for the CDR3: TGTGCCAGCAGCCGGGACAGGGGGTCGGAGACCCAGTACTTC.

V usage is TRBV9 and J usage is TRBJ2-7; TRBD2 aligns across 11 bases. With 0 bases clipped from V and 4 bases from J, the junction kept 3 bases outside the gene matches. This CDR3 spans 15 amino acids. Germline-derived CDR1 and CDR2 are SGDLS and YYNGEE. CDR3 amino acids: CASSVVASGGYEQYF. The CDR3 DNA reads as TGTGCCAGCAGCGTAGTAGCTAGCGGGGGGTACGAGCAGTACTTC.

The chain has TRBV28 and TRBJ2-7, with TRBD2 matching 7 bases. Germline V gives CDR1 MDHEN, CDR2 SYDVKM. The V segment lost 6 bases and the J segment 1 base; nucleotides outside the gene matches: 9. The CDR3 runs 15 residues. CDR3 loop: CASSLTSVGSYEQYF. CDR3 coding DNA: TGTGCCAGCAGCCTAACTAGCGTCGGGTCCTACGAGCAGTACTTC. Together with reference TRBV28 and TRBJ2-7, the CDR3 gives the full variable domain: DVKVTQSSRYLVKRTGEKVFLECVQDMDHENMFWYRQDPGLGLRLIYFSYDVKMKEKGDIPEGYSVSREKKERFSLILESASTNQTSMYLCASSLTSVGSYEQYFGPGTRLTVT.

The chain uses TRBV15 and TRBJ2-3; D ambiguous. The germline V and J ends were trimmed by 2 bases and 2 bases, with 11 bases remaining between them. The CDR3 runs 15 residues. Germline lookup yields CDR1 LNHNV and CDR2 YYDKDF (reference sequence). The CDR3 DNA is TGTGCCACCAGCAGATTGAAAAGCTCCACAGATACGCAGTATTTT. This codes for CATSRLKSSTDTQYF.

The chain combines TRBV3-1 with TRBJ1-5, with D hard to call. V dropped 1 base and J dropped 3 bases, with 4 bases sitting between them. This CDR3 has 13 amino acids. The germline gives CDR1 LGHDT, CDR2 YNNKEL (reference sequence). In DNA, the CDR3 is TGTGCCAGCAGCCAAGGGCCCAATCAGCCCCAGCATTTT. Protein: CASSQGPNQPQHF.

V and J are TRBV20-1 and TRBJ1-2; D is perhaps TRBD1 (5 bases). The CDR3 runs 13 residues. Germline V gene sequence: CDR1 DFQATT, CDR2 SNEGSKA (reference sequence). V lost 5 bases and J lost 2, with 12 bases in between. This CDR3 reads CSAPRDENYGYTF. In DNA form, the CDR3 reads TGCAGTGCTCCTCGGGACGAAAACTATGGCTACACCTTC.

V gene TRBV28 combines with J gene TRBJ1-1; D call uncertain. The CDR3 consists of 14 residues. Trimming pared 6 bases from V and 6 bases from J, leaving 17 bases between. Per germline, CDR1 MDHEN and CDR2 SYDVKM. The CDR3 spells CASRAQRTPAEAFF. The CDR3 bases are TGTGCCAGCAGGGCCCAACGGACCCCGGCTGAAGCTTTCTTT.

This chain links TRBV20-1 with TRBJ2-1, with TRBD1 identical over 12 bases. The germline CDR1 and CDR2 sequences are DFQATT and SNEGSKA (reference sequence). V shed 6 bases, J shed 7 bases, and the junction held 7 bases outside the gene matches. CDR3 length: 14 amino acids. CDR3 amino acids: CSASGTGGRNEQFF. DNA of the CDR3: TGCAGTGCCTCCGGGACAGGGGGCAGGAATGAGCAGTTCTTC.

This rearrangement joins TRBV15 to TRBJ2-2; D gene unclear. In germline, CDR1 is LNHNV, CDR2 YYDKDF (reference sequence). The CDR3 totals 14 residues. V lost 0 bases and J lost 5, with 7 bases in between. The CDR3 here is CATSRDIKTGELFF. The CDR3 bases are TGTGCCACCAGCAGAGATATTAAGACCGGGGAGCTGTTTTTT.

This clonotype has just a few counts. The gene calls are TRBV3-1 and TRBJ2-5; D gene unclear. Trimming cost V 1 base and J 4 bases, with 16 bases left between them. The CDR3 spans 16 residues. In germline, CDR1 is LGHDT, CDR2 YNNKEL (reference sequence). CDR3 nucleotides: TGTGCCAGCAGCCAAGTGGTAGGGCCAGGAGTAGAGACCCAGTACTTC. Translating gives CASSQVVGPGVETQYF.

A note on this clonotype: An end of the junction differs from the germline gene, which may be a read error. The rearrangement links TRBV19 to TRBJ2-3; TRBD2 matches 7 bases. The CDR3 loop spans 14 amino acids. The germline V gene has CDR1 LNHDA and CDR2 SQIVND (reference sequence). CDR3 DNA sequence: TGTGCCAGCAACACCGCGACTAGCACGGATACGCAGTATTTT. Amino acids: CASNTATSTDTQYF.

This clonotype was detected only once. The chain recombines TRBV20-1 with TRBJ2-3, with 8 bases lining up with TRBD2. This CDR3 has 16 residues. The J segment lost 1 base and the V segment lost 2 bases, leaving 8 bases of the junction unmatched. Per germline, CDR1 DFQATT and CDR2 SNEGSKA (reference sequence). This chain's CDR3 is CSARPAGAGGTDTQYF. The CDR3 DNA reads TGCAGTGCTAGACCCGCGGGAGCGGGGGGCACAGATACGCAGTATTTT.

The V gene is TRBV20-1, the J gene TRBJ1-3, with D uncertain. The length of the CDR3 is 13 residues. Between the trimmed V and J ends, which lost 1 base and 2 bases, there was a span of 6 bases. The germline V gene encodes CDR1 DFQATT and CDR2 SNEGSKA (reference sequence). The chain's CDR3 is CSARGTAGNTIYF. The DNA for the CDR3 is TGCAGTGCTAGAGGAACCGCTGGAAACACCATATATTTT.

The chain uses TRBV20-1 and TRBJ2-7; D unclear. The CDR3 is made up of 16 amino acids. Trimming removed 0 bases from V and 0 bases from J, with 15 bases in between. CDR1 is DFQATT and CDR2 is SNEGSKA in the germline V gene (reference sequence). The CDR3 is CSARDPQLGSSYEQYF. The DNA for the CDR3 is TGCAGTGCTAGAGATCCCCAACTTGGATCCTCCTACGAGCAGTACTTC.

The rearrangement links TRBV20-1 to TRBJ2-3; 8 bases are a match to TRBD2. Germline CDR1 is DFQATT and CDR2 is SNEGSKA (reference sequence). Trimming cost V 1 base and J 5 bases; bases outside gene matches: 11. This CDR3 is built from 16 residues. The CDR3 here is CSARVRRAGELDTQYF. DNA of the CDR3: TGCAGTGCTAGAGTACGCCGAGCGGGAGAGTTAGATACGCAGTATTTT.

This clonotype appeared once. This chain joins TRBV6-6 and TRBJ2-7; D is perhaps TRBD2 (5 bases). The CDR3 length is 14 residues. V was clipped by 6 bases and J by 2 bases, with 14 bases between them. Germline assignment: CDR1 MNHNY and CDR2 SVGAGI (reference sequence). The CDR3 sequence is CASRPPGLAYEQYF. DNA of the CDR3: TGTGCCAGCAGACCTCCGGGATTAGCCTACGAGCAGTACTTC.

This clonotype was picked up one time. This chain joins TRBV30 and TRBJ2-1; 7 bases agree with TRBD1. Germline CDR1 reads GTSNPN; CDR2 reads SVGIG (reference sequence). The J segment lost 4 bases and the V segment lost 3 bases, leaving 0 bases of the junction unmatched. The CDR3 totals 12 residues. CDR3 amino acids: CAWRGQYNEQFF. CDR3 nucleotide sequence: TGTGCCTGGAGGGGACAGTACAATGAGCAGTTCTTC.

The gene calls are TRBV29-1 and TRBJ2-5; 11 bases match TRBD2. The CDR3 sequence is 13 residues long. The germline V gene encodes CDR1 SQVTM and CDR2 ANQGSEA. V shed 4 bases and J 4 bases; nucleotides not matched to a gene: 2. CDR3 amino acids: CSVGLAGGETQYF. The CDR3 nucleotides read TGCAGCGTTGGGCTAGCGGGGGGAGAGACCCAGTACTTC. The full variable domain, with the rest looked up from reference TRBV29-1 and TRBJ2-5, is SAVISQKPSRDICQRGTSLTIQCQVDSQVTMMFWYRQQPGQSLTLIATANQGSEATYESGFVIDKFPISRPNLTFSTLTVSNMSPEDSSIYLCSVGLAGGETQYFGPGTRLLVL.

This chain connects TRBV29-1 to TRBJ2-5; D might be TRBD2 (5 bases). The CDR3 runs 13 residues. V lost 7 bases and J lost 8, with 20 bases in between. Looked up from germline, CDR1 is SQVTM and CDR2 is ANQGSEA. In nucleotides, the CDR3 is TGCAGCGCTGTAGTGGGAGTGAGCGACACCCAGTACTTC. Protein product: CSAVVGVSDTQYF.

The rearrangement links TRBV30 to TRBJ1-6; the D gene is possibly TRBD1 (5 bases). Germline loops: CDR1 GTSNPN, CDR2 SVGIG (reference sequence). V lost 2 bases and J 5 bases, leaving 13 bases between the germline ends. CDR3 length: 15 residues. CDR3 sequence: CAWSRQSGNNSPLHF. In DNA, the CDR3 is TGTGCCTGGAGTCGCCAGTCAGGGAATAATTCACCCCTCCACTTT.

This clonotype was seen a single time. The rearrangement uses TRBV15 and TRBJ2-5, with 8 bases that match TRBD1. CDR1 is LNHNV and CDR2 is YYDKDF in the germline V gene (reference sequence). The CDR3 consists of 14 residues. The ends lost 7 bases at V and 1 base at J; junction bases unmatched: 5. CDR3 nucleotides: TGTGCCACCAACCTTGACAGGGGCCAAGAGACCCAGTACTTC. Translating it yields CATNLDRGQETQYF.

The rearrangement links TRBV20-1 to TRBJ2-3; possible D gene TRBD2, 6 bases. This CDR3 region has 15 residues. V was clipped by 6 bases and J by 2 bases, with 18 bases between them. From germline, CDR1 is DFQATT and CDR2 SNEGSKA (reference sequence). The CDR3 region has the DNA TGCAGTGCCACTGGGGGGTGGGACTTCACAGATACGCAGTATTTT. Translation gives CSATGGWDFTDTQYF.